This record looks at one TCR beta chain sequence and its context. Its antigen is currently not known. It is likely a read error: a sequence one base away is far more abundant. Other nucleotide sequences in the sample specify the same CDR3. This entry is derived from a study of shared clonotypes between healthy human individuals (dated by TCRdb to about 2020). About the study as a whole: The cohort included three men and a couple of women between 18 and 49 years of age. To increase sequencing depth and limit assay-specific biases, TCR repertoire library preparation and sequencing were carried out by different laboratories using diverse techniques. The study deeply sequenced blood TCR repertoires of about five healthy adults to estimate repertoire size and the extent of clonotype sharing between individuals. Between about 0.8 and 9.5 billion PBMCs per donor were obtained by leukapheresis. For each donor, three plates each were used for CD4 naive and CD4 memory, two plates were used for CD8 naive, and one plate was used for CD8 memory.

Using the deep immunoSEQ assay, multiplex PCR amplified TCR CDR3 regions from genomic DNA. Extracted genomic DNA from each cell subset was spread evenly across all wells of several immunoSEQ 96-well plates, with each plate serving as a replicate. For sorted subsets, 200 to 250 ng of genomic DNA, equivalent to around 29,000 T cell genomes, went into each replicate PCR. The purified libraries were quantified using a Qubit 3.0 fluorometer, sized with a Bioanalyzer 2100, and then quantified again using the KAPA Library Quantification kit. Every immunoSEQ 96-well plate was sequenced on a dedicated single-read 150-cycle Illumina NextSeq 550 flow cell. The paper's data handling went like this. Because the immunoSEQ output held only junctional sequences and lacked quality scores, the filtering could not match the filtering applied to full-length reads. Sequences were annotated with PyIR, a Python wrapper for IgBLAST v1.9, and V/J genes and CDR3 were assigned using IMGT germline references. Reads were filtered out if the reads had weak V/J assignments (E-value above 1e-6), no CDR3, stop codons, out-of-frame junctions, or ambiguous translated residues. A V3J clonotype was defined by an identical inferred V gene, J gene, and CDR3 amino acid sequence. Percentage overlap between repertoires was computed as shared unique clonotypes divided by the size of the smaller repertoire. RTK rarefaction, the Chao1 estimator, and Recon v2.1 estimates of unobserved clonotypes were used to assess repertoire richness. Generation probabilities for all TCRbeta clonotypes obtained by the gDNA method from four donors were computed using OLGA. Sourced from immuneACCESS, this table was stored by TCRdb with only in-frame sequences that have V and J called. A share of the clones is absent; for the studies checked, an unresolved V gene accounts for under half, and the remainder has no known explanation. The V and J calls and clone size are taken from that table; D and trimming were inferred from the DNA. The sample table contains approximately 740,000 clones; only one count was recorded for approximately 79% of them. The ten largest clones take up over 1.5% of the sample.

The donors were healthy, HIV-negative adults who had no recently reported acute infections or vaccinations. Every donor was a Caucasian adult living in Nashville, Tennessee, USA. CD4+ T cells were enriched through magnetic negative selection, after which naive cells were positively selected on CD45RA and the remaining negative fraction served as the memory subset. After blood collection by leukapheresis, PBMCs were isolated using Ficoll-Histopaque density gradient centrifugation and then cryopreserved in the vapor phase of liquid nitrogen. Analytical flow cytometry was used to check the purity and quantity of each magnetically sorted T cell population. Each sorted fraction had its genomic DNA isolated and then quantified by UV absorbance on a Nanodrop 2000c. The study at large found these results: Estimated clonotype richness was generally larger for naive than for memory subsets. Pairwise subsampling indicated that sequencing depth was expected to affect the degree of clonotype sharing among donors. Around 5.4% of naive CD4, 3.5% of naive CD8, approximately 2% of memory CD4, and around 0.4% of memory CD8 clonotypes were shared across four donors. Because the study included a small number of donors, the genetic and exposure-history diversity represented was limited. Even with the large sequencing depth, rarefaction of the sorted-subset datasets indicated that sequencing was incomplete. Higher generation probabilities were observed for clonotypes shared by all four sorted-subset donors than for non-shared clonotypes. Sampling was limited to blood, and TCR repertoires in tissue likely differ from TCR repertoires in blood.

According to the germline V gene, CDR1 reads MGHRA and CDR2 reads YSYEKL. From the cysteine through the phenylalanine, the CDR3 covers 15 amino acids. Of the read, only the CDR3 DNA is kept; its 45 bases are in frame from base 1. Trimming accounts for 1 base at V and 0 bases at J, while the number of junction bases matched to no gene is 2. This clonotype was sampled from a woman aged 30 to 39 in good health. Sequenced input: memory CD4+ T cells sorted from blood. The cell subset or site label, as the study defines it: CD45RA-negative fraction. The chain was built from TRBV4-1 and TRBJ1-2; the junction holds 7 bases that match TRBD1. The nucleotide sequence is TGCGCCAGCAGCCAAGGACAGGGAGCTAACTATGGCTACACCTTC. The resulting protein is CASSQGQGANYGYTF.